The entry below gives a single T cell receptor (beta chain) sequence along with its context. No antigen is known for it. No quality values exist for individual bases; no much larger clone is one base distant. Collaborating institutions collected whole blood in K2EDTA tubes following their own protocols. Collaborator samples were shipped for TCRbeta analysis as frozen whole blood, isolated PBMCs, or DNA extracted from either sample type. Taken from the germline V gene (reference sequence), the CDR1 and CDR2 loops are LNHDA and SQIVND. The CDR3 goes from the cysteine to the phenylalanine over 14 residues. Only the CDR3 DNA is retained, 42 bases long and in frame from the first base. The junction carries 10 bases between V and J, which are trimmed by 0 bases and 5 bases respectively. This sample was taken from a study of blood T cell repertoires in COVID-19 (dated by TCRdb to 2018 to 2021). Background for the entire study: Collaborator samples came from the United States, Italy and Spain and covered acute and convalescent phases of COVID-19. The material from the prospective study consisted of cDNA or gDNA derived from T cells, B-cell-depleted T cells, or PBMCs. Deeply sampled blood TCRbeta repertoires from subjects exposed to, actively infected with, or recovered from COVID-19 were included in the dataset. The repertoires were made available in a free public database intended to serve as a resource for research on the immune response to SARS-CoV-2. Samples were obtained from the ongoing ImmuneRACE study (first 160 participants) and from roughly 1,300 subjects provided by 6 global collaborators. Sample metadata almost always included a de-identified subject ID, COVID-19 status, age in years and sex. Where HLA class I and class II types were available, the types were taken from metadata supplied by the sample provider, not from assay-based typing. The study at large found these results: The amount of clinical and demographic metadata varied by source and participant and was provided uncurated.

TCRbeta CDR3 regions were amplified from genomic DNA by means of the immunoSEQ Assay, a bias-controlled multiplex PCR. In the paper's pipeline: Nucleated cell counts per sample were estimated from amplification of reference gene primers within the assay. To quantify the absolute abundance of each unique TCRbeta CDR3 rearrangement, sequence reads were collapsed and filtered. For each sample, productive Simpson clonality was calculated as the square root of Simpson's diversity index across productive rearrangements. TCRdb provides this immuneACCESS table in a form limited to in-frame rearrangements. Some clones are lacking; in checked studies, under half of them reflect an unresolved V gene, and why the rest are absent is not known. That table furnishes V, J and clone size, whereas the DNA furnished D and trimming. The sample profile shows around 100,000 clones; about 90% of them were found once. Of the sample, 5% to 7.5% is held by the ten largest clones.

The receptor comes from a human donor in a cohort sampled during active COVID-19. The sequenced sample consisted of peripheral blood. The rearrangement combines TRBV19 with TRBJ2-5; too little of a D gene remains to name it. The CDR3 reads CASSIDGQVETQYF. The base sequence is TGTGCCAGTAGTATAGATGGGCAAGTGGAGACCCAGTACTTC.